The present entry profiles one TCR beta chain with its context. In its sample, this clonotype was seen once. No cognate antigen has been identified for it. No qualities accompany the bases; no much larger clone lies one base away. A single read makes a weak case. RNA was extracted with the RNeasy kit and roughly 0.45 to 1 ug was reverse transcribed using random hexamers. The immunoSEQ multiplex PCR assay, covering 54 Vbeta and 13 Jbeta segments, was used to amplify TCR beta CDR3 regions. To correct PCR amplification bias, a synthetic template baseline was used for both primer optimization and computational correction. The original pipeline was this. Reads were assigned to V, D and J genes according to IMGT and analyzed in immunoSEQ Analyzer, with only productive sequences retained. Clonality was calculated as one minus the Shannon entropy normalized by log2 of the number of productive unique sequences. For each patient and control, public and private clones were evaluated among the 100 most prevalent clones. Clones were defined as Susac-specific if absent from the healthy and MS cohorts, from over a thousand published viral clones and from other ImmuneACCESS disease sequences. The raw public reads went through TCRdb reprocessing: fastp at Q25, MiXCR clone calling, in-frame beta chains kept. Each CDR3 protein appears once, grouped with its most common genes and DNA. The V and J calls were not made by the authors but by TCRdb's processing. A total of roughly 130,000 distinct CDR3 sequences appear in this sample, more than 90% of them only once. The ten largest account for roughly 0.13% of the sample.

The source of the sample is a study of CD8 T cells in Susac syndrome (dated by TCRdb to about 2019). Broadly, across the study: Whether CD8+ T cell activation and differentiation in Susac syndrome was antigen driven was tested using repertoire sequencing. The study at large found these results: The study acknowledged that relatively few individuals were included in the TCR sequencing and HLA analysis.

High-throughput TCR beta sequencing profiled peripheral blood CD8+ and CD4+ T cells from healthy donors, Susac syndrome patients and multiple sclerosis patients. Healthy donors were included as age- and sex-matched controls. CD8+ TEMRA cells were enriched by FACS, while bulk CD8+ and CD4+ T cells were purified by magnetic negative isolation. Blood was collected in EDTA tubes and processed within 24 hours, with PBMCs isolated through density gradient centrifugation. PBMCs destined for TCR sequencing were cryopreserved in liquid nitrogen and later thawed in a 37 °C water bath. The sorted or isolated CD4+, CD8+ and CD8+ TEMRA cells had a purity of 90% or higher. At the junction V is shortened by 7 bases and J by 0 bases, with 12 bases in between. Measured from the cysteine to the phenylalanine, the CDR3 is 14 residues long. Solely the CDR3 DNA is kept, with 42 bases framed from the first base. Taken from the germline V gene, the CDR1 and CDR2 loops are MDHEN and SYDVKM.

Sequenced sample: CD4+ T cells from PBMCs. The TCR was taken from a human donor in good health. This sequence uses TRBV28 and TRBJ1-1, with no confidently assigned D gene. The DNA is TGTGCCAGCATGGCGGCCCGTATGAACACTGAAGCTTTCTTT. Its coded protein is CASMAARMNTEAFF. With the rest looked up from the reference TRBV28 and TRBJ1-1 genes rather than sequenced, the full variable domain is DVKVTQSSRYLVKRTGEKVFLECVQDMDHENMFWYRQDPGLGLRLIYFSYDVKMKEKGDIPEGYSVSREKKERFSLILESASTNQTSMYLCASMAARMNTEAFFGQGTRLTVV.